What follows is one T cell receptor beta chain and its context. The data originate from a study of T-cell reconstitution after alpha-beta-depleted transplantation in children. CDR3 length: 15 residues. Germline-derived CDR1 and CDR2 are DFQATT and SNEGSKA (reference sequence). With 0 bases clipped from V and 3 bases from J, the junction kept 5 bases outside the gene matches. This sample's TCRbeta library carried unique molecular identifier barcodes. MiXCR was run by TCRdb on the PCR reads, yielding one entry per CDR3 protein. In the table there are about 400,000 distinct CDR3 sequences, roughly 21% of which are singletons.

This receptor was obtained from a human donor who donated a stem cell graft to a child with acute myeloid leukemia. Specimen: PBMCs from the stem cell graft donor, collected from the stem cell graft. V and J are TRBV20-1 and TRBJ2-5; 9 bases line up with TRBD2. CDR3 DNA: TGCAGTGCTAGAGATCCCCGACTAGCGGAAGAGACCCAGTACTTC. This encodes CSARDPRLAEETQYF.